Given below is one T cell receptor beta chain in context. With V trimmed by 2 bases and J by 7 bases, 8 bases remained unmatched. Looked up from germline, CDR1 is KGHSH and CDR2 is LQKENI. There are 15 residues in the CDR3. This sample was taken from a study of blood T cell repertoires in COVID-19. The overall study: Acute and convalescent COVID-19 samples came from the United States, Italy and Spain. In each case, the material was cDNA or gDNA derived from T cells, B-cell-depleted T cells, or PBMCs.

Followed longitudinally, the Seattle patients had been enrolled during active infection. Original handling: From reference gene primer amplification, estimates of nucleated cell counts were derived. Assay used: immunoSEQ multiplex PCR; TCRdb lists only in-frame clones, some missing. From that table come the V and J calls and clone size; the DNA was used to work out D and trimming. In the table there are 100,000 to 120,000 clones, about 85% of which are singletons. The V gene is TRBV18, the J gene TRBJ2-1; 7 nucleotides align to TRBD2. This TCR was recovered from a woman aged 60-75 years with COVID-19, enrolled during active disease. Sequenced: peripheral blood. As DNA, the CDR3 is TGTGCCAGCTCACCAAGGAGGGGAGGGACGAATGAGCAGTTCTTC. This encodes CASSPRRGGTNEQFF.